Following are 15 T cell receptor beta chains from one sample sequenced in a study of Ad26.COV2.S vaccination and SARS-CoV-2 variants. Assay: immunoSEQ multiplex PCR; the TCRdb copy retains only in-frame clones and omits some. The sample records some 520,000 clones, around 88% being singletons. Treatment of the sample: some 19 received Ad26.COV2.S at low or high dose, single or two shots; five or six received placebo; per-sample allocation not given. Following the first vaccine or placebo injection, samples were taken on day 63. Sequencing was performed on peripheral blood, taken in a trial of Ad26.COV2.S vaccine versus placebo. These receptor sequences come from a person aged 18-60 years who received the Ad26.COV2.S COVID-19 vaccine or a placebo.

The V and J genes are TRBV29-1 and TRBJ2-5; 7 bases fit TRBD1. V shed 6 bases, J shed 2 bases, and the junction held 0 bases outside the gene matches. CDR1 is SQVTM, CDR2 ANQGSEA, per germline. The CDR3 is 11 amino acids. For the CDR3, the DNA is TGCAGCGTGGGACAGCAAGAGACCCAGTACTTC. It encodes CSVGQQETQYF. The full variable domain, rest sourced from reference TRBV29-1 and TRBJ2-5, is SAVISQKPSRDICQRGTSLTIQCQVDSQVTMMFWYRQQPGQSLTLIATANQGSEATYESGFVIDKFPISRPNLTFSTLTVSNMSPEDSSIYLCSVGQQETQYFGPGTRLLVL.

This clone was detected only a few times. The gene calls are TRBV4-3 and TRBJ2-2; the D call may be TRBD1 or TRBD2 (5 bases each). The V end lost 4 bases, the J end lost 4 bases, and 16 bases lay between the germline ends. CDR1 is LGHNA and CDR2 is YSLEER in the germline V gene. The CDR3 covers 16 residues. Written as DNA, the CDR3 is TGCGCCAGCAGCCCCAGTCCCGGGACCCCCACCGGGGAGCTGTTTTTT. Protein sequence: CASSPSPGTPTGELFF.

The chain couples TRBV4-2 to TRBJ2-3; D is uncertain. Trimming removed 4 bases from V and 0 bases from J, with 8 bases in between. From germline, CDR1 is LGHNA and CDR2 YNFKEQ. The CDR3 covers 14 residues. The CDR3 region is CASSLRTSTDTQYF. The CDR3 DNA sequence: TGTGCCAGCAGCCTCCGAACTAGCACAGATACGCAGTATTTT.

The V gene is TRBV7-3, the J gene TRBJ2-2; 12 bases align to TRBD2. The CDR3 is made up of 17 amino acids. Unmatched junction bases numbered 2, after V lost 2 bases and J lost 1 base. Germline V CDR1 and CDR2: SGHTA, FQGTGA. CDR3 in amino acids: CASSLRGLAGNTGELFF. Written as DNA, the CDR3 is TGTGCCAGCAGCTTACGGGGACTAGCGGGGAACACCGGGGAGCTGTTTTTT. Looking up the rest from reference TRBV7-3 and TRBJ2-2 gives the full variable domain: GAGVSQTPSNKVTEKGKYVELRCDPISGHTALYWYRQSLGQGPEFLIYFQGTGAADDSGLPNDRFFAVRPEGSVSTLKIQRTERGDSAVYLCASSLRGLAGNTGELFFGEGSRLTVL.

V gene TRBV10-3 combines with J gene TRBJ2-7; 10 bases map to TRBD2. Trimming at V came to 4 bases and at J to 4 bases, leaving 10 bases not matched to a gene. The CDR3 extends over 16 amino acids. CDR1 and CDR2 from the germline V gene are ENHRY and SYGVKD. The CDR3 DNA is TGTGCCATCAGTGCTCTAGCGGGAGAGAGAGCGTACGAGCAGTACTTC. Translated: CAISALAGERAYEQYF.

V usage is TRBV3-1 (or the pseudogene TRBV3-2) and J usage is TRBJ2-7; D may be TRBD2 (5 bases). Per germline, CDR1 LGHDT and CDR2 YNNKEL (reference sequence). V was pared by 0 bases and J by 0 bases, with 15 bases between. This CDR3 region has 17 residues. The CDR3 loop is CASSQDPRLALSYEQYF. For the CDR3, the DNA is TGTGCCAGCAGCCAAGACCCCCGGCTAGCCCTCTCCTACGAGCAGTACTTC.

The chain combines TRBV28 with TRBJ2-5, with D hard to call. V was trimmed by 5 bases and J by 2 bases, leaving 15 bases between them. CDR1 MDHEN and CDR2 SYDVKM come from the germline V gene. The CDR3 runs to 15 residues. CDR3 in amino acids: CASSATALHQETQYF. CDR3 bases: TGTGCCAGCAGTGCAACAGCGCTGCATCAAGAGACCCAGTACTTC.

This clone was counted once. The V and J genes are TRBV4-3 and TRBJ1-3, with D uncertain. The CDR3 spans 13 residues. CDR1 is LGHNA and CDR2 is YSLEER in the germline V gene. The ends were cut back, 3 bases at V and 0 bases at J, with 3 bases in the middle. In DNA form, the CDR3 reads TGCGCCAGCAGCCAGGCCTCTGGAAACACCATATATTTT. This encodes CASSQASGNTIYF.

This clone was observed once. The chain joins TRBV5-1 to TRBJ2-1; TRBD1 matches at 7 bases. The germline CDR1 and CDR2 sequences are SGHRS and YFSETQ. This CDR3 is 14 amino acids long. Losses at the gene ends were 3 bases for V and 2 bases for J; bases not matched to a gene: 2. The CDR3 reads CASSSGQTYNEQFF. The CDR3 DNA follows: TGCGCCAGCAGCTCGGGACAGACCTACAATGAGCAGTTCTTC.

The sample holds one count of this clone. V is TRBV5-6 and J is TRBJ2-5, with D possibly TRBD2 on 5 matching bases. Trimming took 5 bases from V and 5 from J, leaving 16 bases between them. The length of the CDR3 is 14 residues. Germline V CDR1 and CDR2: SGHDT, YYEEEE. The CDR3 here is CASSSRGLGETQYF. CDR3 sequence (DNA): TGTGCCAGCAGTTCCCGTGGACTTGGGGAGACCCAGTACTTC.

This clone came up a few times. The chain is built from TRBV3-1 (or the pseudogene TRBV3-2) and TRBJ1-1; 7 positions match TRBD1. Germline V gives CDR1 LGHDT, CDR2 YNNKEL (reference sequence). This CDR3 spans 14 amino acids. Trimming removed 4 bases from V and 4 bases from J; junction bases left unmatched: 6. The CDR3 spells CASSRQGLGTEAFF. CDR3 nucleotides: TGTGCCAGCAGCCGACAGGGCCTCGGCACTGAAGCTTTCTTT.

The CDR3 here is CASSSGGQAAHYGYTF. The CDR3 DNA is TGTGCCAGCAGCTCAGGGGGGCAAGCAGCCCACTATGGCTACACCTTC. V is TRBV5-4 and J is TRBJ1-2; TRBD1 agrees at 7 bases. The germline CDR1 and CDR2 sequences are SGHNT and YYREEE (reference sequence). With V trimmed by 3 bases and J by 3 bases, 11 bases remained unmatched. This CDR3 comprises 16 residues.

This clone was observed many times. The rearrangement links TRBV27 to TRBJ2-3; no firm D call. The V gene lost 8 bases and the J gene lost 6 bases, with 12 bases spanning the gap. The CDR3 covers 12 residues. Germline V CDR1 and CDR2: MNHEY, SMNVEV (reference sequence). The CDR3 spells CASRAGADTQYF. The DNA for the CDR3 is TGTGCCAGCCGGGCTGGAGCTGATACGCAGTATTTT.

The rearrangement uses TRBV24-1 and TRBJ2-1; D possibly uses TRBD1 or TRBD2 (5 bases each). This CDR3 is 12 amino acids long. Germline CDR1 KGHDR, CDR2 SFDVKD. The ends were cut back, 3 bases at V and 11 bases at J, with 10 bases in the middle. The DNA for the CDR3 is TGTGCCACCAGTGATCGGGGACGTCAGCAGTTCTTC. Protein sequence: CATSDRGRQQFF.

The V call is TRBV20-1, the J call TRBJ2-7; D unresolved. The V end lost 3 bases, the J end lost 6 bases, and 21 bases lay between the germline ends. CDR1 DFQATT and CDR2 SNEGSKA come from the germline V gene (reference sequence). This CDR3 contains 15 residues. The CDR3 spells CSASSPEPGSLEQYF. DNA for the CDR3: TGCAGTGCTAGTAGTCCGGAACCCGGGTCTCTCGAGCAGTACTTC.